The 20 T cell receptor beta chains below all came from one sample that was sequenced in a study of blood T cells in healthy people across ages. Primed by a sample-barcoded 5' primer and a J-beta primer mix, a second PCR proceeded for 7 to 11 cycles. Via MiXCR, TCRdb re-called the 5' RACE reads, giving one row per CDR3 protein. The sample shows about 1,000,000 distinct CDR3 sequences, 40% to 50% of them seen only once. Sequenced material: blood. These receptors all stem from a woman aged 60-70 years in good health.

This chain connects TRBV3-1 to TRBJ2-3; 8 bases are a match to TRBD2. The V segment lost 5 bases and the J segment 3 bases; nucleotides outside the gene matches: 7. Per the germline V gene, CDR1 is LGHDT and CDR2 is YNNKEL (reference sequence). The CDR3 sequence is 15 residues long. CDR3 nucleotides: TGTGCCAGCAGCAACCCGGGACTAGTAACAGATACGCAGTATTTT. The encoded protein is CASSNPGLVTDTQYF.

This clonotype has a handful of counts. The rearrangement links TRBV4-1 to TRBJ1-4; D ambiguous. CDR1 and CDR2 (germline): MGHRA, YSYEKL. This CDR3 is built from 17 residues. V was pared by 4 bases and J by 0 bases, with 15 bases between. The CDR3 DNA follows: TGCGCCAGCAGCCGACCATTGGGATCGTCAACTAATGAAAAACTGTTTTTT. Translated, it gives CASSRPLGSSTNEKLFF.

This chain connects TRBV10-3 to TRBJ1-1; D is unresolved. Germline CDR1 and CDR2: ENHRY and SYGVKD. Trimming left V 7 bases short and J 1 base short, with 13 bases between. The CDR3 has 14 amino acids. CDR3 DNA: TGTGCCATCACCGCCTTAAGTAGGAACACTGAAGCTTTCTTT. Translating gives CAITALSRNTEAFF.

The rearrangement links TRBV10-3 to TRBJ1-1; TRBD1 matches 9 bases. V shed 10 bases and J 1 base; nucleotides not matched to a gene: 4. The CDR3 covers 13 residues. Germline-derived CDR1 and CDR2 are ENHRY and SYGVKD. The CDR3 is CATKGQGNTEAFF. The CDR3 DNA follows: TGTGCCACTAAGGGACAGGGGAACACTGAAGCTTTCTTT.

The chain uses TRBV4-1 and TRBJ1-1; D remains ambiguous. V dropped 1 base and J dropped 6 bases, with 12 bases sitting between them. From germline, CDR1 is MGHRA and CDR2 YSYEKL. The CDR3 runs to 14 residues. The CDR3: CASSQADWLAEAFF. CDR3 DNA: TGCGCCAGCAGCCAAGCGGACTGGTTGGCTGAAGCTTTCTTT.

This clonotype occurred many times. This rearrangement joins TRBV12-3 or TRBV12-4 to TRBJ2-7; perhaps TRBD2 as D (5 bases). This CDR3 is built from 12 residues. Trimming left V 6 bases short and J 4 bases short, with 10 bases between. Written as DNA, the CDR3 is TGTGCCAGCAGCTCCGGCGGGTACGAGCAGTACTTC. Its protein product is CASSSGGYEQYF.

The gene calls are TRBV20-1 and TRBJ1-6; no clear D. CDR3 size: 16 residues. Per the germline V gene, CDR1 is DFQATT and CDR2 is SNEGSKA (reference sequence). The V end lost 2 bases, the J end lost 6 bases, and 17 bases lay between the germline ends. The CDR3 spells CSARRSGEWGNSPLHF. The CDR3 bases are TGCAGTGCTAGAAGATCAGGCGAGTGGGGTAATTCACCCCTCCACTTT.

The chain is built from TRBV5-4 and TRBJ2-1; 7 bases map to TRBD2. Germline assignment: CDR1 SGHNT and CDR2 YYREEE (reference sequence). The CDR3 spans 18 residues. V dropped 1 base and J dropped 3; count of bases not matched to a gene: 13. The CDR3 sequence: CASSLPRGGGDYYNEQFF. The CDR3 coding sequence is TGTGCCAGCAGCTTGCCCCGGGGTGGGGGGGACTACTACAATGAGCAGTTCTTC.

The chain combines TRBV24-1 with TRBJ1-4; TRBD1 might be the D (6 bases). CDR1 KGHDR and CDR2 SFDVKD come from the germline V gene. V lost 10 bases, J lost 3 bases, and 11 bases lay in between. The CDR3 has 13 residues. CDR3 nucleotides: TGTGCCACTCAGGGGTCGGCTAATGAAAAACTGTTTTTT. Amino acid sequence: CATQGSANEKLFF.

V usage is TRBV5-1 and J usage is TRBJ2-5; 7 bases align to TRBD1. This CDR3 contains 16 residues. J gave up 3 bases and V 1 base, and 9 bases lay outside the gene matches. The germline V gene encodes CDR1 SGHRS and CDR2 YFSETQ. The CDR3: CASSLRGTAVKETQYF. CDR3 coding DNA: TGCGCCAGCAGCTTGAGGGGGACAGCAGTAAAAGAGACCCAGTACTTC.

V is TRBV20-1 and J is TRBJ2-1, with D hard to call. V was shortened by 2 bases and J by 3 bases, with 14 bases between the two germline ends. The CDR3 length is 15 residues. In germline, CDR1 is DFQATT, CDR2 SNEGSKA (reference sequence). In DNA form, the CDR3 reads TGCAGTGCTAGATCTGTCCGGGCACTCTACAATGAGCAGTTCTTC. Translation: CSARSVRALYNEQFF.

This clonotype was detected only a few times. The V call is TRBV2, the J call TRBJ2-3, with TRBD2 as a possible D gene (6 bases). Trimming removed 6 bases from V and 4 bases from J, with 14 bases in between. The CDR3 length is 14 residues. Germline lookup yields CDR1 SNHLY and CDR2 FYNNEI. The CDR3 here is CASRERESPDTQYF. CDR3 nucleotide sequence: TGTGCCAGCAGGGAACGGGAGTCCCCAGATACGCAGTATTTT.

The genes are TRBV6-6 and TRBJ1-2; D may be TRBD1 (5 bases). Between the trimmed V and J ends, which lost 5 bases and 8 bases, there was a span of 12 bases. Germline V gene data show CDR1 as MNHNY and CDR2 as SVGAGI (reference sequence). The CDR3 totals 12 residues. The CDR3 DNA reads TGTGCCAGCAGTACCGGGACCTACGGCTACACCTTC. It translates to CASSTGTYGYTF.

V gene TRBV2 combines with J gene TRBJ2-7; D gene ambiguous. V lost 1 base and J lost 2, with 3 bases in between. The CDR3 loop spans 12 amino acids. Germline V gives CDR1 SNHLY, CDR2 FYNNEI. The CDR3 nucleotides are TGTGCCAGCAGTGAAGTCGCCTACGAGCAGTACTTC. Protein product: CASSEVAYEQYF.

In its sample, this clonotype was seen a few times. The chain couples TRBV27 to TRBJ2-5; a weak D match, TRBD2 (7 bases). The J call may be faulty, since TRBJ2-7 better matches the DNA end. The CDR3 loop spans 15 amino acids. Germline CDR1 and CDR2: MNHEY and SMNVEV (reference sequence). The CDR3 sequence: CASSQRGREVDEQYF. The CDR3 nucleotides are TGTGCCAGCAGTCAAAGGGGGAGGGAGGTCGACGAGCAGTACTTC.

There are a few counts of this clonotype. The V gene is TRBV27, the J gene TRBJ2-7; weak D call: TRBD2 (6 bases). Germline CDR1 is MNHEY and CDR2 is SMNVEV (reference sequence). The CDR3 runs to 15 residues. Trimming removed 4 bases at V and 0 bases at J, with 13 bases between. CDR3 nucleotide sequence: TGTGCCAGCAGTTGGGGGGAGGCCAGCTCCTACGAGCAGTACTTC. It encodes CASSWGEASSYEQYF.

This clonotype appeared a few times. The V and J genes are TRBV3-1 and TRBJ2-7; 9 bases line up with TRBD2. After removal of 2 bases from V and 0 bases from J, the junction contained 5 bases not matched to a gene. CDR1 LGHDT and CDR2 YNNKEL come from the germline V gene (reference sequence). This CDR3 contains 16 residues. The CDR3 spells CASSQSLAGVSYEQYF. In DNA form, the CDR3 reads TGTGCCAGCAGCCAAAGTTTAGCGGGAGTCTCCTACGAGCAGTACTTC.

The chain links TRBV20-1 to TRBJ2-7; D perhaps matches TRBD2 (5 bases). This CDR3 is 13 amino acids long. V was trimmed by 1 base and J by 1 base, leaving 8 bases between them. Germline V gene data show CDR1 as DFQATT and CDR2 as SNEGSKA (reference sequence). The CDR3 sequence: CSARGWRSYEQYF. The CDR3 region has the DNA TGCAGTGCTAGAGGGTGGAGGTCCTACGAGCAGTACTTC.

The chain links TRBV11-3 to TRBJ2-1; 7 bases are shared with TRBD1. The V gene end was trimmed by 4 bases and the J gene end by 5 bases; junction bases not matched to a gene: 14. The CDR3 consists of 17 residues. Germline CDR1 is SGHNT and CDR2 is YENEEA. The CDR3 bases are TGTGCCAGCAGCTCCGGACAGGACCCAGTCCACAACAATGAGCAGTTCTTC. Its protein product is CASSSGQDPVHNNEQFF.

This clonotype occurred a few times. CDR3: CASSQVNNEQFF. The CDR3 bases are TGCGCCAGCAGCCAAGTTAACAATGAGCAGTTCTTC. The rearrangement uses TRBV4-1 and TRBJ2-1; D gene uncertain. V lost 1 base and J 5 bases, leaving 3 bases between the germline ends. The CDR3 has 12 amino acids. Germline-derived CDR1 and CDR2 are MGHRA and YSYEKL.